The rows below give T cell receptor beta chains drawn from one sample of a study of T cell responses to AZD1222 COVID-19 vaccine. Profiled with immunoSEQ multiplex PCR; TCRdb holds only in-frame clones, not every one. Found here are 140,000 or so clones, more than 85% of them singletons; the top ten hold approximately 3.8%. This sample comprised peripheral blood, obtained 28 days after the second AZD1222 dose. Source of these receptors: an adult who received the AZD1222 COVID-19 vaccine. Both conserved end residues are part of each CDR3. A D gene is named only where the DNA matches it firmly. Clone size, where shown, is once, few, many, or a class for clones that have expanded.

j_call d_call clone_size v_call cdr3_nt cdr3_aa
TRBJ1-4 NA NA TRBV12-3/TRBV12-4 TGTGCCAGCAGTTTGACAGTCCAGGGCGGGGTGTTTTTT CASSLTVQGGVFF
TRBJ1-5 NA NA TRBV16 TGTGCCAGCAGCCAATCCTCGAGCAATCAGCCCCAGCATTTT CASSQSSSNQPQHF
TRBJ2-7 TRBD1 NA TRBV7-2 TGTGCCAGCAGCCCAGGGGGCCAGGGGCGGAGGGACGAGCAGTACTTC CASSPGGQGRRDEQYF
TRBJ2-3 TRBD2 NA TRBV5-1 TGCGCCAGCAGCCCCCTTGCCGGACTAGCGGGAGGGGATACGCAGTATTTT CASSPLAGLAGGDTQYF
TRBJ2-1 NA NA TRBV7-2 TGTGCCAGCAGCCCATACTTGGCCAATGAGCAGTTCTTC CASSPYLANEQFF
TRBJ1-2 NA NA TRBV18 TGTGCCAGCTCACCGCTTGACAGGAACTATGGCTACACCTTC CASSPLDRNYGYTF
TRBJ2-3 TRBD1 NA TRBV5-1 TGCGCCAGCAGCTCCGGGACAGGTAGCACAGATACGCAGTATTTT CASSSGTGSTDTQYF
TRBJ1-1 NA NA TRBV19 TGTGCCAGTAGTAATCAGGGCCCCACTGAAGCTTTCTTT CASSNQGPTEAFF
TRBJ2-3 NA NA TRBV9 TGTGCCAGCAGCGTGGGGTTAGCGGAACTCACAGATACGCAGTATTTT CASSVGLAELTDTQYF
TRBJ2-1 NA NA TRBV4-2 TGTGCCAGCAGCCAAGTTGGTGGGGATCGGTTCTTC CASSQVGGDRFF
TRBJ2-5 TRBD1 NA TRBV7-6 TGTGCCAGCAGTCGGGACAGGGCAGAGACCCAGTACTTC CASSRDRAETQYF
TRBJ2-3 NA NA TRBV3-1/TRBV3-2 TGTGCCAGCAGCCAAGATGTTTCAGATACGCAGTATTTT CASSQDVSDTQYF
TRBJ1-4 NA NA TRBV12-3/TRBV12-4 TGTGCCAGCAGTTTGGGCGAAAAACTGTTTTTT CASSLGEKLFF
TRBJ2-1 TRBD1 NA TRBV15 TGTGCCACCAGGGACAGGGGAGAAAATGAGCAGTTCTTC CATRDRGENEQFF
TRBJ1-2 NA once TRBV19 TGTGCCAGTAGTAGGACTGACTATGGCTACACCTTC CASSRTDYGYTF
TRBJ2-5 TRBD2 NA TRBV5-4 TGTGCCAGCAGCTTGGACAGCGGGAGGGCACAAGAGACCCAGTACTTC CASSLDSGRAQETQYF
TRBJ2-5 NA NA TRBV20-1 TGCAGTGCTAGCACCATATCGACCCAGTACTTC CSASTISTQYF
TRBJ1-2 NA NA TRBV3-1/TRBV3-2 TGTGCCAGCAGCCAAACACCTTCCGGGGTAGAGACCTTC CASSQTPSGVETF
TRBJ2-5 NA NA TRBV10-3 TGTGCCATCAGTGATCCCGGACAGAAGGGGGAGACCCAGTACTTC CAISDPGQKGETQYF
TRBJ1-1 NA NA TRBV5-1 TGCGCCAGCAGCTTTCCCGGGCCCGAAGCTTTCTTT CASSFPGPEAFF
TRBJ1-3 NA NA TRBV28 TGTGCTGGGGGGACCTTCTCTGGAAACACCATATATTTT CAGGTFSGNTIYF
TRBJ1-1 TRBD1 NA TRBV5-1 TGCGCCAGCAGCTTCCAGGGGGTTCGGAACACTGAAGCTTTCTTT CASSFQGVRNTEAFF
TRBJ1-3 NA NA TRBV7-2 TGTGCCAGCAGCTTAGAGGGTCAGGGTACAGTCGCTGGAAACACCATATATTTT CASSLEGQGTVAGNTIYF
TRBJ2-1 NA NA TRBV7-9 TGTGCCAGCAGCCCCCAAGGAGGCAATGAGCAGTTCTTC CASSPQGGNEQFF
TRBJ2-1 NA NA TRBV4-1 TGCGCCAGCAGCCAAGGTCTAGGTGAGCAGTTCTTC CASSQGLGEQFF
TRBJ2-3 TRBD2 NA TRBV5-4 TGTGCCAGCAGCTTGTCTAGCGGGGGTAGCACAGATACGCAGTATTTT CASSLSSGGSTDTQYF
TRBJ2-4 TRBD2 NA TRBV7-2 TGTGCCAGCAGCCCATCCAGCGGGGGGACTACCAAAAACATTCAGTACTTC CASSPSSGGTTKNIQYF
TRBJ2-4 TRBD1 NA TRBV4-1 TGCGCCAGCAGCCAGATTGACAGGGGGAAAAACATTCAGTACTTC CASSQIDRGKNIQYF
TRBJ2-3 NA NA TRBV7-9 TGTGCCAGCAGCCCCCTCAGGGCTAGCGCCCCAGATACGCAGTATTTT CASSPLRASAPDTQYF
TRBJ2-3 NA NA TRBV11-2 TGTGCCAGCAGCTTAAGGGGAGGCTTAGCGCAGTATTTT CASSLRGGLAQYF
TRBJ1-2 NA once TRBV12-5 TGTGCTAGTGGTTTGATAGGGAATCGCTATGGCTACACCTTC CASGLIGNRYGYTF
TRBJ1-1 NA few TRBV10-3 TGTGCCATCAGTGATTCGAGGGCGAACACTGAAGCTTTCTTT CAISDSRANTEAFF
TRBJ2-7 NA NA TRBV20-1 TGCAGTGCGAGTCCCCAGCGGGCCTACGAGCAGTACTTC CSASPQRAYEQYF
TRBJ2-3 NA NA TRBV5-1 TGCGCCAGCAGCCTCGGGGGGCCGGAAGATACGCAGTATTTT CASSLGGPEDTQYF
TRBJ2-4 NA NA TRBV4-2 TGTGCCAGCAGCCAAGGGGGCCTAGCCAAAAACATTCAGTACTTC CASSQGGLAKNIQYF
TRBJ1-4 NA NA TRBV27 TGTGCCAGCAGTTTGGGCAGGGTTGATGAAAAACTGTTTTTT CASSLGRVDEKLFF
TRBJ2-7 NA NA TRBV29-1 TGCAGCGCTACATACGGACAGTTCTCCTACGAGCAGTACTTC CSATYGQFSYEQYF
TRBJ2-7 NA NA TRBV4-1 TGCGCCAGCAGCCAAGCCCGGACAGCCGTCTACGAGCAGTACTTC CASSQARTAVYEQYF
TRBJ1-1 NA NA TRBV6-5 TGTGCCAGCAGCTCCAGGGGTGACACTGAAGCTTTCTTT CASSSRGDTEAFF
TRBJ1-2 NA NA TRBV29-1 TGCAGCGTTGAAGATCAGGGGAAAGTGGGCTACACCTTC CSVEDQGKVGYTF
TRBJ2-7 TRBD2 NA TRBV14 TGTGCCAGCAGCCAAGGACTAGCGGGCTACGAGCAGTACTTC CASSQGLAGYEQYF
TRBJ2-6 NA NA TRBV25-1 TGTGCCAGCAGTGAAGGGGGTTCTGGGGCCAACGTCCTGACTTTC CASSEGGSGANVLTF
TRBJ2-1 TRBD2 NA TRBV4-3 TGCGCCAGCAGCCAAGAAAGGGCAAGGGGCGGGAGCAAAGACAATGAGCAGTTCTTC CASSQERARGGSKDNEQFF
TRBJ2-5 TRBD2 once TRBV3-1/TRBV3-2 TGTGCCAGCGCGAAACTAGCGGGGGGACCCCAAGAGACCCAGTACTTC CASAKLAGGPQETQYF
TRBJ2-7 NA NA TRBV4-3 TGCGCCAGCAGCCCTTATGACAGATCCTACGAGCAGTACTTC CASSPYDRSYEQYF
TRBJ2-3 NA NA TRBV5-1 TGCGCCAGCAGCTTGGCCGGAGGGATCGGGATCACAGATACGCAGTATTTT CASSLAGGIGITDTQYF
TRBJ1-1 TRBD1 once TRBV27 TGTGCCAGCAGTCCGCCGACAGGGCGGGTGAACACTGAAGCTTTCTTT CASSPPTGRVNTEAFF
TRBJ2-7 NA NA TRBV25-1 TGTGCCAGCGGAAACGGGGCAAAGCAGTACTTC CASGNGAKQYF
TRBJ2-3 NA once TRBV5-1 TGCGCCAGCAGCTTGTCGGGCGGGGACACAGATACGCAGTATTTT CASSLSGGDTDTQYF
TRBJ2-7 TRBD1 NA TRBV29-1 TGCAGCGTCGCCAAATCCGGGACAGGATCCTACGAGCAGTACTTC CSVAKSGTGSYEQYF